This T cell receptor (beta chain) is drawn from a study of CXCR3-negative and CXCR3-positive naive CD8 T cells. A word on this clonotype: The antigen is unknown.

General study findings and limits: Comparison of naive cells showed more hydrophobic TRB CDR3s in CXCR3-positive than in CXCR3-negative naive cells. Both of the naive subsets showed about the same high diversity, but memory CD8+ cells had much less.

All TRB cDNA libraries came from 5' RACE performed with UMI labels. TCRdb reprocessed the 5' RACE reads and keeps a single row for each CDR3 protein, giving no DNA. The sample totals about 50,000 distinct CDR3 sequences. The CDR3 extends over 14 amino acids. The study sorted every CD8+ T cell subset in triplicate at 250,000 to 300,000 cells each. Cells classed as naive CD8+ T cells were CD45RO-CCR7+CD27+CD95-. The sequence was collected from a human donor in good health. Some clones in this sample may be carry-over from other donors' samples. The chain employs TRBV12-3 or TRBV12-4 and TRBJ2-7; TCRdb's D gene call, TRBD1, goes unchecked for lack of DNA. The sequencing sample was made of naive CXCR3- CD8+ T cells from blood. Documented subset: CD45RO-CCR7+CD27+CD95- naive CD8+ T cells lacking CXCR3 (TNR3-). The CDR3 sequence is CASSLRGLAYEQYF.